This TCR beta chain originates from a study of response to subunit inactivated influenza vaccine. Study-level findings and limits: The authors put forward the suggestion that each seasonal influenza vaccination may bring in only a limited number of new T cells.

This clonotype has a count of ten or more. Its cognate antigen is unknown. The germline CDR1 and CDR2 sequences are SGHRS and YFSETQ. The CDR3 is 14 amino acids. Germline trimming cut 7 bases from V and 0 bases from J; bases unmatched to any gene: 6. MiXCR was run by TCRdb on the RT-PCR reads, yielding one entry per CDR3 protein. This sample has about 180,000 distinct CDR3 sequences; 9.2% occur once, and the top ten carry approximately 10%. Material: non-naive T cells sorted from PBMCs, obtained on the day of vaccination. This TCR came from a middle-aged man who received an inactivated influenza vaccine. V gene TRBV5-1 combines with J gene TRBJ1-1, with TRBD1 matching over 7 bases. The CDR3 coding sequence is TGCGCCAGCCGAGCGGGACAGATGAACACTGAAGCTTTCTTT. Its protein product is CASRAGQMNTEAFF.